The 13 T cell receptor beta chains below come from one sample, sequenced in a study of regulatory T cells in long-lasting Graves disease. Construction of the TCR beta libraries employed iRepertoire HTBI primers in conjunction with Arm-PCR of CDR3 regions. TCRdb re-called the multiplex PCR reads through MiXCR, storing one row per CDR3 protein. The data contain 350,000 to 500,000 distinct CDR3 sequences, 14% of them seen just once; the ten biggest clones take up more than 15%. The time point was: newly diagnosed GD, antithyroid drugs for less than 3 months. PBMCs were the source of the RNA used for TCR sequencing. This sample also appeared in a second study, on T cells in Graves' hyperthyroidism and ophthalmopathy.

Material: peripheral blood mononuclear cells (PBMCs), obtained at new diagnosis, from a patient treated with antithyroid drugs. These receptors were collected from a woman aged 45-59 years with Graves disease.

This clonotype was counted only a few times. This sequence joins TRBV7-6 and TRBJ2-5, with 9 bases identical to TRBD2. The CDR3 runs 17 residues. CDR1 is SGHVS, CDR2 FNYEAQ, per germline. The V segment lost 0 bases and the J segment 0 bases; nucleotides outside the gene matches: 5. In DNA, the CDR3 is TGTGCCAGCAGCTTAGCGGTGGGCGGGAGGGACCAAGAGACCCAGTACTTC. Translated: CASSLAVGGRDQETQYF.

This clonotype appeared many times. The chain couples TRBV11-2 to TRBJ2-4; maybe TRBD2 (6 bases). Germline CDR1 SGHAT, CDR2 FQNNGV. V was trimmed by 2 bases and J by 8 bases, leaving 16 bases between them. CDR3 length: 15 residues. The CDR3 loop reads CASSLRWEVRDIQYF. Written as DNA, the CDR3 is TGTGCCAGCAGCTTAAGGTGGGAGGTCCGGGACATTCAGTACTTC.

This clonotype was counted a single time. A read error may explain this, as a much larger clone is one base away. The CDR3 ends on some other residue instead of the conserved phenylalanine or tryptophan, so this is likely a read error. The rearrangement links TRBV7-2 to TRBJ2-7, with 11 bases matching TRBD2. The CDR3 is made up of 15 amino acids. The germline V gene has CDR1 SGHTA and CDR2 FQGNSA. V was clipped by 3 bases and J by 6 bases; unmatched bases: 7. The CDR3 is CASSFPGLAASEQYC. Written as DNA, the CDR3 is TGTGCCAGCAGCTTTCCGGGACTAGCGGCCTCCGAGCAGTACTGC.

This clonotype appeared many times. The chain joins TRBV6-1 to TRBJ1-4; possible D gene TRBD1, 6 bases. The CDR3 has 15 residues. V was cut by 7 bases and J by 5 bases, with 17 bases left in between. Germline V gives CDR1 MNHNS, CDR2 SASEGT. CDR3 coding DNA: TGTGCCAGCACCTACGACCGACAGGCAAATGAAAAACTGTTTTTT. Its protein is CASTYDRQANEKLFF.

This clonotype was counted only a few times. This chain uses TRBV5-8 with TRBJ2-7, with 7 positions matching TRBD1. Germline V gene sequence: CDR1 SGHTS, CDR2 YDEGEE. The CDR3 length is 15 residues. V dropped 6 bases and J dropped 7; count of bases not matched to a gene: 16. CDR3 region: CASTPSGTAKGEQYF. CDR3 DNA sequence: TGTGCCAGCACTCCATCCGGGACAGCCAAGGGGGAGCAGTACTTC.

This clonotype was seen a few times. V usage is TRBV4-1 and J usage is TRBJ2-3, with 8 bases matching TRBD1. Germline CDR1 and CDR2: MGHRA and YSYEKL. The CDR3 has 16 amino acids. With 2 bases clipped from V and 3 bases from J, the junction kept 7 bases outside the gene matches. Here the CDR3 DNA reads TGCGCCAGCAGCCAACTTAGGCAGGGGGCAACAGATACGCAGTATTTT. It specifies CASSQLRQGATDTQYF.

This chain joins TRBV7-3 and TRBJ2-2; the D call may be TRBD1 or TRBD2 (5 bases each). The CDR3 totals 14 residues. Germline V gene lookup returns CDR1 SGHTA and CDR2 FQGTGA. The V end lost 6 bases, the J end lost 1 base, and 9 bases lay between the germline ends. The CDR3 nucleotides read TGTGCCAGCAGTTGGGGGATGAACACCGGGGAGCTGTTTTTT. It specifies CASSWGMNTGELFF.

This clonotype came up many times. The V and J genes are TRBV28 and TRBJ2-7; no clear D gene. The CDR3 runs to 11 residues. The germline V and J ends were trimmed by 6 bases and 0 bases, with 3 bases remaining between them. Germline V gene lookup returns CDR1 MDHEN and CDR2 SYDVKM. The CDR3 nucleotides are TGTGCCAGCAGGGGCTCCTACGAGCAGTACTTC. Encoded protein: CASRGSYEQYF.

The rearrangement joins TRBV30 to TRBJ1-5; D is ambiguous. This CDR3 is built from 16 residues. Between the trimmed V and J ends, which lost 0 bases and 1 base, there was a span of 13 bases. CDR1 and CDR2 (germline): GTSNPN, SVGIG (reference sequence). The CDR3 bases are TGTGCCTGGAGTGTAAAGTGGGAATACAGCAATCAGCCCCAGCATTTT. It translates to CAWSVKWEYSNQPQHF.

This clonotype was seen a handful of times. The chain uses TRBV27 and TRBJ2-7; 9 bases fit TRBD2. V shed 5 bases, J shed 2 bases, and the junction held 7 bases outside the gene matches. CDR3 length equals 15 residues. CDR1 is MNHEY, CDR2 SMNVEV, per germline (reference sequence). The CDR3 coding sequence is TGTGCCAGCAGTCCGAGTAGCGGGAGCCCCTACGAGCAGTACTTC. This codes for CASSPSSGSPYEQYF.

This clonotype has at least ten counts. V and J are TRBV2 and TRBJ1-6; D is possibly TRBD1 (6 bases). Germline loops: CDR1 SNHLY, CDR2 FYNNEI. The CDR3 consists of 12 residues. V was clipped by 10 bases and J by 4 bases, with 8 bases between them. The CDR3 nucleotides read TGTGCCACCGGACAGTATAATTCACCCCTCCACTTT. The encoded protein is CATGQYNSPLHF. The whole variable domain, remainder taken from reference TRBV2 and TRBJ1-6, is EPEVTQTPSHQVTQMGQEVILRCVPISNHLYFYWYRQILGQKVEFLVSFYNNEISEKSEIFDDQFSVERPDGSNFTLKIRSTKLEDSAMYFCATGQYNSPLHFGNGTRLTVT.

This chain connects TRBV25-1 to TRBJ2-5; tentatively, D is TRBD1 (5 bases). This CDR3 region has 13 residues. In germline, CDR1 is MGHDK, CDR2 SYGVNS. The germline V and J ends were trimmed by 3 bases and 7 bases, with 12 bases remaining between them. CDR3 coding DNA: TGTGCCAGCAGTGATTGGGGCCGTGGGACCCAGTACTTC. Encoded protein: CASSDWGRGTQYF.

This clonotype was seen ten or more times. This CDR3 is CASSYGGGFSYNSPLHF. CDR3 bases: TGTGCCAGCAGTTACGGGGGGGGATTCTCCTATAATTCACCCCTCCACTTT. V is TRBV28 and J is TRBJ1-6; a possible D gene is TRBD1 (5 bases). From germline, CDR1 is MDHEN and CDR2 SYDVKM. With 4 bases removed from V and 0 bases from J, the gap between germline ends came to 13 bases. This CDR3 region has 17 residues.